This TCR beta chain was sequenced for a study of cytomegalovirus exposure and HLA in healthy donors. Researchers ran the PCR with 60 Vbeta and 13 Jbeta primers. Only in-frame clones appear in the TCRdb table, and some are missing; sequencing was by immunoSEQ multiplex PCR. This table has some 160,000 clones, approximately 88% appearing once. General study results and limits: A later analysis appeared to link common viral pathogens to several of the most significant clusters. Confirmation in vitro established that a few CMV-associated chains were specific for CMV antigens. Per a later analysis, HLA-associated TCR beta chains showed more clonal expansion than other, equally common TCR beta chains.

The CDR3 is made up of 16 amino acids. CDR1 and CDR2 (germline): SGHKS, YYEKEE (reference sequence). The V gene end was trimmed by 4 bases and the J gene end by 1 base; junction bases not matched to a gene: 10. As concerns this clone: The antigen is not known.

The gene calls are TRBV5-5 and TRBJ1-1, with 7 bases fitting TRBD1. Sequenced sample: PBMCs. This TCR was sampled from a woman younger than 35 in good health and CMV-seronegative. The CDR3 reads CASSLTSAGGNTEAFF. The CDR3 DNA reads TGTGCCAGCAGCCTAACCTCCGCAGGGGGGAACACTGAAGCTTTCTTT.